This paragraph covers one T cell receptor (beta chain) sequence. These data belong to a study of blood T cell repertoires in COVID-19. Study information: Whether acute or convalescent, the COVID-19 samples came from the United States, Italy and Spain.

Data came from immunoSEQ multiplex PCR; TCRdb stores just in-frame clones and leaves some out. The sample holds 350,000 to 550,000 clones, roughly 89% seen once. The CDR3 has 13 amino acids. The germline CDR1 and CDR2 sequences are LGHDT and YNNKEL (reference sequence). Trimming removed 2 bases at V and 6 bases at J, with 11 bases between. The clonotype originates from a woman under 40 with acute or convalescent COVID-19. The V gene is TRBV3-1 (or the pseudogene TRBV3-2), the J gene TRBJ2-7; a possible D gene is TRBD1 (6 bases). The material sequenced was peripheral blood. As DNA, the CDR3 is TGTGCCAGCAGCCAAAACAGGGAACGCGAGCAGTACTTC. As protein: CASSQNREREQYF.